This T cell receptor (beta chain) was identified in a study of OX40 agonist ivuxolimab in advanced cancers. This CDR3 spans 14 amino acids. Germline lookup yields CDR1 MDHEN and CDR2 SYDVKM. The V and J ends lost 5 bases and 0 bases respectively, with 8 bases between them. A single count supports this clone. The antigen remains undetermined. Measured with immunoSEQ multiplex PCR; TCRdb has only the in-frame clones, and not every one. The table shows 53,000 or so clones, with more than 85% occurring only once. Findings and caveats of the study: Not determined was the antigen specificity of the expanded peripheral T cells.

The TCR comes from an adult with an advanced solid tumor such as melanoma, head and neck, liver or kidney cancer. The material was CD4+ or CD8+ T cells sorted from blood, obtained in a trial of the OX40 agonist ivuxolimab. The chain recombines TRBV28 with TRBJ2-4, with D unclear. CDR3 amino acids: CASSPLLAKNIQYF. CDR3 bases: TGTGCCAGCAGTCCATTATTAGCCAAAAACATTCAGTACTTC.